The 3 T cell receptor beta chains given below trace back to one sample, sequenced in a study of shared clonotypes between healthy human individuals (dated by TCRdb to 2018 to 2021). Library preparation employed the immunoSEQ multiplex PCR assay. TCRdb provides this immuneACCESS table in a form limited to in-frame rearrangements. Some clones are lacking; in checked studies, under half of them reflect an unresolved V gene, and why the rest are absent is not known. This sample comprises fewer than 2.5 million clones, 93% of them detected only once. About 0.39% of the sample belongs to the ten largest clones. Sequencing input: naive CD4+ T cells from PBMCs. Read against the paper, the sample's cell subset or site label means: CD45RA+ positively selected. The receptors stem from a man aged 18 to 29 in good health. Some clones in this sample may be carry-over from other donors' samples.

CDR3 coding DNA: TGTGCCAGCAGCTTACCAGGGGCGAGGACCGGGGAGCTGTTTTTT. Translated, it gives CASSLPGARTGELFF. This chain joins TRBV5-6 and TRBJ2-2; tentative D call: TRBD1 (6 bases). The V end was cut by 2 bases, the J end by 5 bases, with 13 bases between. The CDR3 is 15 residues long. CDR1 is SGHDT, CDR2 YYEEEE, per germline.

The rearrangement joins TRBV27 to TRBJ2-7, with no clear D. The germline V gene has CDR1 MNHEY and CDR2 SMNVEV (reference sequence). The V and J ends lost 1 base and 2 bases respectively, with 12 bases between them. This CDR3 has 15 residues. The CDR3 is CASSLLQATPYEQYF. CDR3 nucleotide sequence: TGTGCCAGCAGTTTATTGCAGGCGACTCCCTACGAGCAGTACTTC.

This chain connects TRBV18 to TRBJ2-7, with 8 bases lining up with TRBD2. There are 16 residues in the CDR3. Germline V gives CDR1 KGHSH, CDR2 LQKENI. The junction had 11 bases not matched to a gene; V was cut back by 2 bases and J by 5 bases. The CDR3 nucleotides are TGTGCCAGCTCACCAGGGTTCAGCGGGAGTTATCACGAGCAGTACTTC. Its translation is CASSPGFSGSYHEQYF.